This TCR beta chain was sequenced in a study of shared clonotypes between healthy human individuals. At the level of the study: The study enrolled two women and a few men aged 18 to 49. Study-wide results and caveats: Sorted-subset samples were not fully sequenced, rarefaction indicated. A limitation of the genetic and exposure-history diversity represented arose from few donors.

Of note for this clone: Its antigen remains unidentified.

Naive CD8 cells comprised CD45RO-negative, CCR7-positively selected cells, excluding terminally differentiated effector memory CD45RA+ cells. Deletions cut 3 bases from V and 4 bases from J, with 16 bases between. The CDR3 has 16 amino acids. Germline-derived CDR1 and CDR2 are LNHDA and SQIVND (reference sequence). The sorted-subset replicate PCRs were given about 210 ng DNA, which is tens of thousands of T cell genomes. Measured with immunoSEQ multiplex PCR; TCRdb has only the in-frame clones, and not every one. The table shows about 2 million clones, with approximately 94% occurring only once. This rearrangement joins TRBV19 to TRBJ2-1; D tentatively fits TRBD1 or TRBD2 (5 bases each). The sequenced sample was naive CD8+ T cells sorted from blood. The TCR sequence derives from a man aged 18 to 35 in good health. The CDR3 loop reads CASSILGDGTYNEQFF. DNA of the CDR3: TGTGCCAGTAGTATTCTTGGGGACGGAACGTACAATGAGCAGTTCTTC.